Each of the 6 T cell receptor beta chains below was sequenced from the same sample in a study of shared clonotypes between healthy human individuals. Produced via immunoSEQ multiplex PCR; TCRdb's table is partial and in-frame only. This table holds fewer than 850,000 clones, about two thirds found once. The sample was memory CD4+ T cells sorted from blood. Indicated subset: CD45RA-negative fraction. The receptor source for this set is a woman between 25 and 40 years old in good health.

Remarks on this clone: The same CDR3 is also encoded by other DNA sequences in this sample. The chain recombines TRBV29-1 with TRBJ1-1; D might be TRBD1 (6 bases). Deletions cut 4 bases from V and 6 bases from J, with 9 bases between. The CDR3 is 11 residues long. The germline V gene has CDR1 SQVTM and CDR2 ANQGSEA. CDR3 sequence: CSVVGGAEAFF. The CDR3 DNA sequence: TGCAGCGTTGTGGGGGGCGCTGAAGCTTTCTTT.

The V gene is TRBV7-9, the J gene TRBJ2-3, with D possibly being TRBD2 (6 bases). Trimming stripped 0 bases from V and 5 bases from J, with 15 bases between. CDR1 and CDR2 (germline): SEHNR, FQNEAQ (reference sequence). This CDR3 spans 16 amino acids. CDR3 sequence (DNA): TGTGCCAGCAGCTTAGCGGGGTCCGGGAGTGGAGATACGCAGTATTTT. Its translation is CASSLAGSGSGDTQYF.

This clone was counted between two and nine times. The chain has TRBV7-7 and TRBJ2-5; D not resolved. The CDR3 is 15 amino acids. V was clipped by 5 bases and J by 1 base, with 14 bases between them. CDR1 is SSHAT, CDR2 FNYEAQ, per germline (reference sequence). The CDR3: CASSPDVFLQETQYF. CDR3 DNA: TGTGCCAGCAGCCCGGACGTGTTCCTCCAAGAGACCCAGTACTTC.

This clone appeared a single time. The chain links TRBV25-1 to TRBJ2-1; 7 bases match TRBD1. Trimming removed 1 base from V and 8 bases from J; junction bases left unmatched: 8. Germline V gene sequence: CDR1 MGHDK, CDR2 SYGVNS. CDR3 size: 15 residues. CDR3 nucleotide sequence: TGTGCCAGCAGTGAATCCGGGACAGTTAAGGATGAGCAGTTCTTC. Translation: CASSESGTVKDEQFF.

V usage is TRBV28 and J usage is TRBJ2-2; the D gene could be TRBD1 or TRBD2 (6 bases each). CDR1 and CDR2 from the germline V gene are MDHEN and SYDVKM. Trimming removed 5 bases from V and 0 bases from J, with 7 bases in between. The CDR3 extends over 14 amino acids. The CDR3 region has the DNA TGTGCCAGCAGTGGGGGGCCGAACACCGGGGAGCTGTTTTTT. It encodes CASSGGPNTGELFF.

The CDR3, as DNA: TGCGCCAGCAGCTTGGCCTACTCGGGGACATTAGGCGGCTACACCTTC. It codes for CASSLAYSGTLGGYTF. The rearrangement links TRBV5-1 to TRBJ1-2, with a weak D call TRBD1 (6 bases). V was shortened by 0 bases and J by 8 bases, with 20 bases between the two germline ends. CDR1 and CDR2 (germline): SGHRS, YFSETQ. The CDR3 covers 16 residues. Complete variable domain (other parts from reference TRBV5-1 and TRBJ1-2): KAGVTQTPRYLIKTRGQQVTLSCSPISGHRSVSWYQQTPGQGLQFLFEYFSETQRNKGNFPGRFSGRQFSNSRSEMNVSTLELGDSALYLCASSLAYSGTLGGYTFGSGTRLTVV.